Listed below are T cell receptor beta chains from one sample, sequenced in a study of shared clonotypes between healthy human individuals. Generated by immunoSEQ multiplex PCR, the TCRdb table keeps only in-frame clones and is missing some. The table shows around 2,000,000 clones, with 85% to 95% occurring only once. The sequenced sample was naive CD4+ T cells sorted from blood. These receptors were taken from a man in his late teens or twenties in good health. Both conserved end residues are part of each CDR3. A D gene is named only where the DNA matches it firmly. Some rows mark clone size as missing; the rest say once, few, many or name a class of expanded clone.

>TRBJ1-4|TRBD1|TRBV5-1|.
CASSLDPGGTGGAGEKLFF
TGCGCCAGCAGCTTGGACCCCGGCGGGACAGGGGGCGCAGGTGAAAAACTGTTTTTT
>TRBJ2-7|TRBD1|TRBV7-9|.
CASSLERGLAYEQYF
TGTGCCAGCAGCTTAGAGAGGGGGCTGGCCTACGAGCAGTACTTC
>TRBJ1-2|.|TRBV28|once
CASREGGGVRGYTF
TGTGCCAGCAGAGAGGGAGGAGGGGTTCGTGGCTACACCTTC
>TRBJ2-3|.|TRBV4-3|.
CASSAQDRSGDTQYF
TGCGCCAGCAGCGCACAAGATCGGTCCGGAGATACGCAGTATTTT
>TRBJ2-3|.|TRBV11-2|.
CASSLIGASGSTDTQYF
TGTGCCAGCAGCCTGATTGGGGCCTCGGGCAGCACAGATACGCAGTATTTT
>TRBJ2-1|.|TRBV5-1|.
CASSSQVSSYNEQFF
TGCGCCAGCAGCTCTCAGGTTAGCTCCTACAATGAGCAGTTCTTC
>TRBJ2-7|TRBD2|TRBV7-2|.
CASSKGLAGTYEQYF
TGTGCCAGCAGCAAGGGACTAGCGGGTACCTACGAGCAGTACTTC
>TRBJ1-5|TRBD1|TRBV6-1|.
CASSETPGGNQPQHF
TGTGCCAGCAGTGAAACCCCAGGGGGGAATCAGCCCCAGCATTTT
>TRBJ1-4|.|TRBV11-2|.
CASSLDQGNNEKLFF
TGTGCCAGCAGCTTAGATCAGGGAAATAATGAAAAACTGTTTTTT
>TRBJ2-7|TRBD1|TRBV11-2|.
CASSLVRTGGEEQYF
TGTGCCAGCAGCTTAGTCCGGACAGGGGGCGAGGAGCAGTACTTC
>TRBJ2-3|.|TRBV6-1|.
CASSDSSGIDTQYF
TGTGCCAGCAGTGATTCCTCGGGGATAGATACGCAGTATTTT
>TRBJ2-2|.|TRBV10-1|.
CASSGNRVGDRELFF
TGCGCCAGCAGCGGAAACAGGGTCGGAGACCGGGAGCTGTTTTTT
>TRBJ2-5|TRBD2|TRBV6-4|.
CASSKTSGERETQYF
TGTGCCAGCAGTAAGACTAGCGGGGAACGAGAGACCCAGTACTTC
>TRBJ1-4|.|TRBV4-1|.
CASSQGQGSTNEKLFF
TGCGCCAGCAGCCAAGGTCAGGGGTCGACTAATGAAAAACTGTTTTTT
>TRBJ1-1|.|TRBV5-1|.
CASSLTKVNTEAFF
TGCGCCAGCAGCTTAACCAAGGTGAACACTGAAGCTTTCTTT
>TRBJ2-2|.|TRBV5-4|.
CASSLRSNTGELFF
TGTGCCAGCAGCTTGAGAAGTAACACCGGGGAGCTGTTTTTT
>TRBJ2-5|.|TRBV30|.
CAWSVKDYRETQYF
TGTGCCTGGAGTGTAAAGGACTATCGGGAGACCCAGTACTTC
>TRBJ1-2|.|TRBV6-1|.
CASSAAGSLRDYGYTF
TGTGCCAGCAGTGCTGCCGGATCTCTACGGGACTATGGCTACACCTTC
>TRBJ2-1|.|TRBV2|.
CASSVNTYNEQFF
TGTGCCAGCAGTGTGAATACCTACAATGAGCAGTTCTTC
>TRBJ1-4|TRBD1|TRBV28|.
CASSPLTGGGNEKLFF
TGTGCCAGCAGTCCCCTGACAGGGGGCGGGAATGAAAAACTGTTTTTT
>TRBJ2-3|TRBD2|TRBV7-2|.
CASSTGLAAATDTQYF
TGTGCCAGCAGCACCGGACTAGCGGCCGCCACAGATACGCAGTATTTT
>TRBJ2-7|TRBD1|TRBV27|.
CASSSGDRGEQYF
TGTGCCAGCAGTTCGGGGGACAGGGGCGAGCAGTACTTC
>TRBJ2-2|TRBD1|TRBV4-3|.
CASSQVPGGNTGELFF
TGCGCCAGCAGCCAAGTCCCAGGGGGCAACACCGGGGAGCTGTTTTTT
>TRBJ2-3|TRBD2|TRBV9|.
CASSVGGLAGVSDTQYF
TGTGCCAGCAGCGTAGGGGGACTAGCGGGAGTGTCAGATACGCAGTATTTT
>TRBJ2-1|TRBD2|TRBV5-6|.
CASSSVRDYSYNEQFF
TGTGCCAGCAGCTCCGTACGGGACTACTCCTACAATGAGCAGTTCTTC
>TRBJ1-3|.|TRBV2|.
CASSIEVGNTIYF
TGTGCCAGCAGCATTGAGGTTGGAAACACCATATATTTT
>TRBJ2-5|.|TRBV25-1|.
CASSESSPNSYQETQYF
TGTGCCAGCAGTGAATCGAGTCCGAATTCGTACCAAGAGACCCAGTACTTC
>TRBJ1-2|.|TRBV6-1|few
CASSDVGAANYGYTF
TGTGCCAGCAGTGACGTGGGGGCAGCTAACTATGGCTACACCTTC
>TRBJ2-1|.|TRBV29-1|once
CSVRGLSYNEQFF
TGCAGCGTTCGAGGGTTGTCCTACAATGAGCAGTTCTTC
>TRBJ1-4|.|TRBV7-6|.
CASSLRDTYATNEKLFF
TGTGCCAGCAGCCTCCGGGACACTTACGCAACTAATGAAAAACTGTTTTTT
>TRBJ2-7|.|TRBV7-2|.
CASSLGSGSYEQYF
TGTGCCAGCAGCTTAGGGTCGGGCTCCTACGAGCAGTACTTC
>TRBJ2-7|.|TRBV7-9|.
CASSLAGLAYEQYF
TGTGCCAGTAGCTTGGCAGGACTTGCCTACGAGCAGTACTTC
>TRBJ2-5|TRBD1|TRBV7-6|.
CASSRDAGQGLTQYF
TGTGCCAGCAGCCGCGATGCGGGACAGGGCTTGACCCAGTACTTC
>TRBJ2-2|.|TRBV18|.
CASSVPNTGELFF
TGTGCCAGCTCAGTGCCTAACACCGGGGAGCTGTTTTTT
>TRBJ2-5|.|TRBV29-1|.
CSVGGGRGSTETQYF
TGCAGCGTTGGAGGGGGGCGAGGGAGTACGGAGACCCAGTACTTC
>TRBJ1-1|.|TRBV6-1|.
CASSDPQRGKGNTEAFF
TGTGCCAGCAGTGACCCACAGAGAGGGAAGGGGAACACTGAAGCTTTCTTT
>TRBJ1-6|.|TRBV30|.
CAWGDTWGSPLHF
TGTGCCTGGGGGGACACATGGGGGTCACCCCTCCACTTT
>TRBJ2-5|TRBD1|TRBV13|.
CASSLGTGAEKTQYF
TGTGCCAGCAGCTTGGGGACAGGGGCCGAGAAGACCCAGTACTTC
>TRBJ2-7|.|TRBV4-1|.
CASSTTRGMGEQYF
TGCGCCAGCAGCACGACCAGGGGAATGGGCGAGCAGTACTTC
>TRBJ2-2|TRBD1|TRBV6-6|.
CASSSRDRVGTGELFF
TGTGCCAGCAGTTCTCGTGACAGGGTAGGCACCGGGGAGCTGTTTTTT
>TRBJ2-1|TRBD2|TRBV6-5|once
CASSVSGSNHNEQFF
TGTGCCAGCAGTGTTAGCGGGAGTAACCACAATGAGCAGTTCTTC
>TRBJ2-2|.|TRBV5-1|.
CASSLEVPGSTGELFF
TGCGCCAGCAGCTTGGAGGTACCGGGAAGTACCGGGGAGCTGTTTTTT
>TRBJ2-7|TRBD1|TRBV6-6|.
CASSYLQGAAYEQYF
TGTGCCAGCAGTTACTTACAGGGGGCGGCCTACGAGCAGTACTTC
>TRBJ2-3|.|TRBV30|.
CAWTGDTDTQYF
TGTGCCTGGACGGGGGACACAGATACGCAGTATTTT